The rows below give T cell receptor beta chains drawn from one sample of a study of Ad26.COV2.S vaccination and SARS-CoV-2 variants. Clones were sequenced by immunoSEQ multiplex PCR, and TCRdb holds only the in-frame ones, with some missing. Among more than 120,000 clones listed, more than 80% were seen once. The source material was peripheral blood, sampled after recovery from COVID-19. The source is a human donor who had recovered from COVID-19. Both conserved end residues are part of each CDR3. Each record gives: clone size, V gene, CDR3 protein. Clone size, where shown, is once, few, many, or a class for clones that have expanded.

- TRBV18 CASSPPDSLGVGYTF
- TRBV19 CASSHQGVHTEAFF
- TRBV19 CASSVTSGGRETQYF
- TRBV3-1/TRBV3-2 CASGTSGANVLTF
- TRBV10-2 CATGRPNTEAFF
- TRBV5-1 CASSLPTSGGAAYNEQFF
- TRBV27 CASSATAADTDTQYF
- TRBV19 CASSRGGQRDGYTF
- TRBV19 CASSDAGADTQYF
- TRBV27 CAGSPRTGVTDTQYF
- TRBV11-3 CASSFRSAGSPYEQYF
few TRBV11-3 CASSLSGNEQFF
- TRBV6-2/TRBV6-3 CASSSPLDYEQYF
- TRBV19 CASSMTGSTYEQYF
- TRBV15 CATSREGGEAGELFF
- TRBV19 CATSWVNSNQPQHF
- TRBV5-8 CASSLGRRQRGNTIYF
- TRBV10-3 CATRRDLNTEAFF
- TRBV2 CASSVSGRRFDGYTF
- TRBV2 CASRNVMQYF
- TRBV5-6 CASSLDQRWTGSDSPLHF
- TRBV5-1 CASSSSSLFYEQYF
- TRBV5-4 CASTPGNENIQYF
- TRBV27 CASSLGTGGHEQYF
- TRBV19 CASSMGTGGAWIGEKLFF
- TRBV12-5 CASGLVLGNIQGEQYF
- TRBV5-1 CASSLALGEGQGDYNEQFF
- TRBV5-6 CASSPGTSRFTDTQYF
- TRBV7-2 CASSLFGPNTGELFF
- TRBV7-9 CASRRVDTEAFF
- TRBV11-2 CASSLVGGADTQYF
- TRBV4-3 CASSQDLQETQYF
- TRBV28 CASSQITDRFSYNEQFF
- TRBV28 CASRTTRGRDGEKLFF
- TRBV6-5 CASSSGTSIDEQYF
- TRBV28 CASSYPGDRSKPLAKNIQYF
- TRBV20-1 CSARVQGKAFF
once TRBV6-6 CASRQLASSYNEQFF
- TRBV11-2 CASSLFRGQGDTQYF
- TRBV9 CASSVAWRGRQPQHF
- TRBV11-2 CASLSGGATEQYF
- TRBV28 CASGQRSGNTIYF
- TRBV4-3 CASSQESGSSTDTQYF
- TRBV2 CASTPQSSYNSPLHF
- TRBV28 CASTTFGAEGSPLHF
- TRBV30 CAWMVTGVNSPLHF
- TRBV19 CASSMSPGNQPQHF
- TRBV5-5 CASSVDRSYNEQFF
few TRBV18 CASSPDSAGFYTF
- TRBV11-2 CASSLEFRETQYF
few TRBV7-8 CASSLEGRSNYGYTF
- TRBV19 CASSILDRDEILDQPQHF
- TRBV7-8 CASSLQWGLSGNTIYF
- TRBV9 CASTPGLAFDEQFF
once TRBV5-8 CASSSFRGQGNSPLHF
- TRBV30 CAWRSGTGGEKLFF
- TRBV10-1 CASSGDESSTDTQYF
- TRBV10-3 CAISDRGWGNTEAFF
- TRBV28 CASSLYRSDTQYF